This TCR beta chain was obtained from a study of blood T cells in healthy people across ages. Overall study: About one barcoded beta molecule per two T cells was captured by template switching.

V was pared by 5 bases and J by 8 bases, with 10 bases of the junction left unmatched. CDR3 length: 14 residues. The V gene's germline CDR1 is SGHTA and CDR2 FQGNSA. This clonotype was observed at least ten times. The target antigen is unknown. Whole-study findings and limits: Because sorting was not performed, PBMCs prevented conclusive naive versus antigen-experienced comparison. A greater number of naive CD4+ cells and higher diversity distinguished long-lived donors from aged donors.

For the second PCR, which ran for about 7 to 11 cycles, a sample-barcoded 5' primer and a J-beta primer mix were used. TCRdb reprocessed the 5' RACE reads with MiXCR, giving one entry per CDR3 protein. The sample consists of around 870,000 distinct CDR3 sequences, around 30% of them appearing once. Per sample, at least 5 micrograms of total RNA were extracted. V gene TRBV7-2 combines with J gene TRBJ1-2; TRBD1 aligns across 8 bases. The clonotype comes from a woman of 80 years or more in good health. The source material was blood. DNA for the CDR3: TGTGCCAGCAGCCCCTTTCAGGGGGCGAACGGCTACACCTTC. Amino acids: CASSPFQGANGYTF.